A single T cell receptor beta chain is shown here with its context. Its matching antigen is unknown. CDR1 and CDR2 from the germline V gene are LNHNV and YYDKDF (reference sequence). V lost 0 bases, J lost 2 bases, and 16 bases lay in between. The CDR3 contains 17 residues. Nashville, Tennessee was home to all donors, who were Caucasian adults. The test was conducted at deep level. The data were produced by immunoSEQ multiplex PCR, yet TCRdb's version contains in-frame clones alone and is incomplete. The sample gives around 1 million clones, more than 75% of which show up once; around 1.4% is in the top ten. This sample is part of a study of shared clonotypes between healthy human individuals. Study overall: Per-donor plates numbered three CD4 naive, three CD4 memory, two CD8 naive and one CD8 memory. Overall study results and limits: Non-shared clonotypes had lower generation probabilities than clonotypes shared by all four sorted-subset donors.

Sequencing was done on a sample of memory CD4+ T cells sorted from blood. Subset noted: CD45RA-negative fraction. The gene calls are TRBV15 and TRBJ1-2; tentative D call: TRBD1 (5 bases). The clonotype comes from a man aged 18 to 35 in good health. CDR3 DNA sequence: TGTGCCACCAGCAGAGATCGGGGGACCCTCACGAACTATGGCTACACCTTC. Its protein product is CATSRDRGTLTNYGYTF.